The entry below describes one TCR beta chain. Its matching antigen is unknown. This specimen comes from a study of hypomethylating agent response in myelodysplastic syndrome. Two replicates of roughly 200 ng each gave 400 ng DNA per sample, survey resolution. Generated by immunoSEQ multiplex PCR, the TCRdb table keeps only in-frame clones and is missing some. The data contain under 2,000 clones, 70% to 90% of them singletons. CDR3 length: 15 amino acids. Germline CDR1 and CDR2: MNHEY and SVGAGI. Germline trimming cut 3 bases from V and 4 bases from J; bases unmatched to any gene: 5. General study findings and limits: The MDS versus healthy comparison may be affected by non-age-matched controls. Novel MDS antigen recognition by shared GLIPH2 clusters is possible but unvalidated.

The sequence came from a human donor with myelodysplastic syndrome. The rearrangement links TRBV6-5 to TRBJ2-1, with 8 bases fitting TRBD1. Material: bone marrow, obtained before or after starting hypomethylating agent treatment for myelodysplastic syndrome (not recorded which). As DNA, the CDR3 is TGTGCCAGCAGTTATGACACAGGGGGTTACAATGAGCAGTTCTTC. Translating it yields CASSYDTGGYNEQFF.